The rows below give T cell receptor beta chains drawn from one sample of a study of patients and donors after allogeneic stem cell transplantation. TCRdb re-derived calls from the RT-PCR reads in MiXCR, one entry per CDR3 protein. The sample has some 92,000 distinct CDR3 sequences; 45% to 50% are singletons. Sequenced sample: blood, either unsorted or a sorted T cell fraction (not recorded which). The source is a human donor who was either an allogeneic HSCT recipient or a stem cell or donor lymphocyte infusion donor (not recorded which). It is not recorded whose cells these are; they may come from a transplant donor. CDR3s include the opening cysteine and the closing phenylalanine or tryptophan. The D gene is left open where the match is weak. Clone size is shown for a subset of rows, as once, few, many or a class of expanded clone.

clone size: few
J gene: TRBJ1-5
CDR3 length: 14
V gene: TRBV20-1
D gene: TRBD1
CDR3 protein: CSAPTGGEDQPQHF
CDR3 DNA: TGCAGTGCGCCGACAGGGGGCGAAGATCAGCCCCAGCATTTT

clone size: NA
J gene: TRBJ2-1
CDR3 length: 14
V gene: TRBV6-5
D gene: NA
CDR3 protein: CASSWSSSYNEQFF
CDR3 DNA: TGTGCCAGCAGTTGGAGTAGCTCCTACAATGAGCAGTTCTTC

clone size: NA
J gene: TRBJ2-7
CDR3 length: 14
V gene: TRBV27
D gene: NA
CDR3 protein: CASKEPGIYYEQYF
CDR3 DNA: TGTGCCAGCAAGGAGCCAGGAATTTACTACGAGCAGTACTTC

clone size: once
J gene: TRBJ1-4
CDR3 length: 15
V gene: TRBV7-6
D gene: NA
CDR3 protein: CASSLSSPTNEKLFF
CDR3 DNA: TGTGCCAGCAGCTTATCCAGTCCAACTAATGAAAAACTGTTTTTT

clone size: once
J gene: TRBJ1-1
CDR3 length: 14
V gene: TRBV7-2
D gene: NA
CDR3 protein: CASSLVRQDTEAFF
CDR3 DNA: TGTGCCAGCAGCCTCGTGAGGCAGGACACTGAAGCTTTCTTT

clone size: NA
J gene: TRBJ1-4
CDR3 length: 14
V gene: TRBV7-9
D gene: TRBD1
CDR3 protein: CASSPDRANEKLFF
CDR3 DNA: TGTGCCAGCAGCCCGGACAGGGCGAATGAAAAACTGTTTTTT

clone size: NA
J gene: TRBJ1-2
CDR3 length: 16
V gene: TRBV12-3/TRBV12-4
D gene: NA
CDR3 protein: CASSGPYFSGLDGYTF
CDR3 DNA: TGTGCCAGCAGTGGACCATACTTTTCGGGACTTGATGGCTACACCTTC

clone size: few
J gene: TRBJ1-5
CDR3 length: 17
V gene: TRBV12-3/TRBV12-4
D gene: NA
CDR3 protein: CASSPGTPGESNQPQHF
CDR3 DNA: TGTGCCAGCAGCCCCGGGACCCCGGGCGAGAGCAATCAGCCCCAGCATTTT

clone size: NA
J gene: TRBJ1-2
CDR3 length: 15
V gene: TRBV12-3/TRBV12-4
D gene: NA
CDR3 protein: CASSSPGTANYGYTF
CDR3 DNA: TGTGCCAGCAGTTCTCCAGGGACGGCTAACTATGGCTACACCTTC

clone size: NA
J gene: TRBJ1-1
CDR3 length: 14
V gene: TRBV7-3
D gene: NA
CDR3 protein: CASSLAGSNTEAFF
CDR3 DNA: TGTGCCAGCAGCTTGGCCGGATCGAACACTGAAGCTTTCTTT

clone size: NA
J gene: TRBJ2-5
CDR3 length: 13
V gene: TRBV5-1
D gene: NA
CDR3 protein: CASSLDHSETQYF
CDR3 DNA: TGCGCCAGCAGCTTGGATCACAGTGAGACCCAGTACTTC

clone size: NA
J gene: TRBJ1-6
CDR3 length: 17
V gene: TRBV4-1
D gene: NA
CDR3 protein: CASSQASVAGDNSPLHF
CDR3 DNA: TGCGCCAGCAGCCAAGCGTCCGTAGCAGGGGATAATTCACCCCTCCACTTT

clone size: NA
J gene: TRBJ1-2
CDR3 length: 18
V gene: TRBV6-5
D gene: NA
CDR3 protein: CASSYRPPSRTSSYGYTF
CDR3 DNA: TGTGCCAGCAGTTACCGACCCCCCTCCCGGACGTCGAGCTATGGCTACACCTTC

clone size: NA
J gene: TRBJ2-7
CDR3 length: 14
V gene: TRBV28
D gene: TRBD2
CDR3 protein: CASSLRDYTYEQYF
CDR3 DNA: TGTGCCAGCAGTTTAAGGGACTACACCTACGAGCAGTACTTC

clone size: NA
J gene: TRBJ1-5
CDR3 length: 18
V gene: TRBV4-2
D gene: TRBD1
CDR3 protein: CASSQEQGIGYSNQPQHF
CDR3 DNA: TGTGCCAGCAGCCAGGAACAGGGGATTGGTTATAGCAATCAGCCCCAGCATTTT

clone size: NA
J gene: TRBJ1-5
CDR3 length: 15
V gene: TRBV20-1
D gene: TRBD1
CDR3 protein: CSARDQGESGQPQHF
CDR3 DNA: TGCAGTGCTAGAGATCAGGGGGAGTCGGGTCAGCCCCAGCATTTT

clone size: once
J gene: TRBJ2-5
CDR3 length: 14
V gene: TRBV27
D gene: NA
CDR3 protein: CASSAGQLRETQYF
CDR3 DNA: TGTGCCAGCAGTGCGGGACAGCTTCGGGAGACCCAGTACTTC

clone size: NA
J gene: TRBJ1-2
CDR3 length: 14
V gene: TRBV5-1
D gene: TRBD1
CDR3 protein: CASSLATGDPGYTF
CDR3 DNA: TGCGCCAGCAGCTTGGCGACAGGGGATCCTGGCTACACCTTC

clone size: NA
J gene: TRBJ1-2
CDR3 length: 13
V gene: TRBV24-1
D gene: NA
CDR3 protein: CATSDPGRHGYTF
CDR3 DNA: TGTGCCACCAGTGATCCCGGGAGGCATGGCTACACCTTC

clone size: NA
J gene: TRBJ1-1
CDR3 length: 14
V gene: TRBV6-5
D gene: NA
CDR3 protein: CASSYGPMNTEAFF
CDR3 DNA: TGTGCCAGCAGTTACGGCCCGATGAACACTGAAGCTTTCTTT

clone size: NA
J gene: TRBJ1-2
CDR3 length: 14
V gene: TRBV7-2
D gene: NA
CDR3 protein: CASSQNREDYGYTF
CDR3 DNA: TGTGCCAGCAGCCAAAACAGGGAGGACTATGGCTACACCTTC

clone size: NA
J gene: TRBJ2-6
CDR3 length: 17
V gene: TRBV20-1
D gene: TRBD1
CDR3 protein: CSVPTGLEGKGANVLTF
CDR3 DNA: TGCAGTGTTCCGACAGGGCTCGAAGGGAAAGGGGCCAACGTCCTGACTTTC

clone size: NA
J gene: TRBJ2-7
CDR3 length: 15
V gene: TRBV20-1
D gene: TRBD1
CDR3 protein: CSARGRDRTTYEQYF
CDR3 DNA: TGCAGTGCCAGGGGGCGGGACAGGACGACCTACGAGCAGTACTTC

clone size: NA
J gene: TRBJ2-3
CDR3 length: 13
V gene: TRBV20-1
D gene: NA
CDR3 protein: CSARLGGTDTQYF
CDR3 DNA: TGCAGTGCTAGACTAGGCGGGACAGATACGCAGTATTTT

clone size: NA
J gene: TRBJ2-1
CDR3 length: 15
V gene: TRBV19
D gene: NA
CDR3 protein: CASSLPGANYNEQFF
CDR3 DNA: TGTGCCAGTAGCCTGCCAGGGGCAAACTACAATGAGCAGTTCTTC

clone size: NA
J gene: TRBJ1-2
CDR3 length: 16
V gene: TRBV7-9
D gene: TRBD1
CDR3 protein: CASSTTGTGGDYGYTF
CDR3 DNA: TGTGCCAGCAGTACAACCGGGACAGGGGGCGACTATGGCTACACCTTC